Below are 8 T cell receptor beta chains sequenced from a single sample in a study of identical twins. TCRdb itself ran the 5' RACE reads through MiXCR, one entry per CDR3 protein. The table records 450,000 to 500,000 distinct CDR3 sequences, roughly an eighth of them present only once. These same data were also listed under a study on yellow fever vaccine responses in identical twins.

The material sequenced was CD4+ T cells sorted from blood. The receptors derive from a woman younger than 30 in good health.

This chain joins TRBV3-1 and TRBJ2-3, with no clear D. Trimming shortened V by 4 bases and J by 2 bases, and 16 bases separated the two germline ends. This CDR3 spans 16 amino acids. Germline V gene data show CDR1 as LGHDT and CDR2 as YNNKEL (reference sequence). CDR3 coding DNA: TGTGCCAGCAGCCTAATGTCGCGAGTAAACACAGATACGCAGTATTTT. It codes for CASSLMSRVNTDTQYF.

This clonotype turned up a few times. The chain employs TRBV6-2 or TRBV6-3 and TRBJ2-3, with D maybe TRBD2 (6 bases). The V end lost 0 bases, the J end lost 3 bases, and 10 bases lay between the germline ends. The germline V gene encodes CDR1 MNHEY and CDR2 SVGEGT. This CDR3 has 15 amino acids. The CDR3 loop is CASSYSRGNTDTQYF. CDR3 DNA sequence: TGTGCCAGCAGTTACTCCCGCGGGAATACAGATACGCAGTATTTT.

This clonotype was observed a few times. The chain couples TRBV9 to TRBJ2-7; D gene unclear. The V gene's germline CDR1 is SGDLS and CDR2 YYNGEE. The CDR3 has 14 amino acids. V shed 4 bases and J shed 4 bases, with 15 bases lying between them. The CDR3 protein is CASSPHQNQYEQYF. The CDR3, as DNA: TGTGCCAGCAGCCCCCACCAGAACCAATACGAGCAGTACTTC.

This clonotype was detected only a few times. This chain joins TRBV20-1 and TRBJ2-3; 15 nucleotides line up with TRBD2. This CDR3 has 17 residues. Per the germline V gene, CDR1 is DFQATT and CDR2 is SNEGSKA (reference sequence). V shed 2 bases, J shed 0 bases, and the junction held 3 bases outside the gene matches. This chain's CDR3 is CSARMGLAGGSTDTQYF. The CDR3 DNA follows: TGCAGTGCTAGAATGGGACTAGCGGGGGGAAGCACAGATACGCAGTATTTT.

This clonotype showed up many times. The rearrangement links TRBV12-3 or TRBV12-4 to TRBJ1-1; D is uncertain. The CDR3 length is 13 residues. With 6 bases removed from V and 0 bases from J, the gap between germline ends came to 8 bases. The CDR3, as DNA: TGTGCCAGCAGCTCTGGACTGAACACTGAAGCTTTCTTT. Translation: CASSSGLNTEAFF.

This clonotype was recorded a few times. DNA of the CDR3: TGCGCCAGCAGGGCTAGCACAGATACGCAGTATTTT. As protein: CASRASTDTQYF. The chain carries TRBV5-1 and TRBJ2-3; D remains unclear. The V gene lost 5 bases and the J gene lost 0 bases, with 4 bases spanning the gap. This CDR3 contains 12 residues. CDR1 is SGHRS and CDR2 is YFSETQ in the germline V gene.

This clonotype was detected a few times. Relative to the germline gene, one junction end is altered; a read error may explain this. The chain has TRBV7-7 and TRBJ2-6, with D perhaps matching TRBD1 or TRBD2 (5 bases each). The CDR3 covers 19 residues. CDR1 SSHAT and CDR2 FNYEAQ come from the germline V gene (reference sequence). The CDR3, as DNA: TGTGCTAGCAGCGGAACTGGGGCTACTCCTTTCTCTGGGGCCAACGTCCTGACTTTC. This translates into CASSGTGATPFSGANVLTF.

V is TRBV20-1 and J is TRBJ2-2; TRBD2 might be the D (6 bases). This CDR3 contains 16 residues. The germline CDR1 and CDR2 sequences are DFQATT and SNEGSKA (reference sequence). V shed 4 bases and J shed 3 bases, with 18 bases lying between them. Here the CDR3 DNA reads TGCAGTGCTATCCGGGTACGGGACTGGTACACCGGGGAGCTGTTTTTT. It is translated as CSAIRVRDWYTGELFF.